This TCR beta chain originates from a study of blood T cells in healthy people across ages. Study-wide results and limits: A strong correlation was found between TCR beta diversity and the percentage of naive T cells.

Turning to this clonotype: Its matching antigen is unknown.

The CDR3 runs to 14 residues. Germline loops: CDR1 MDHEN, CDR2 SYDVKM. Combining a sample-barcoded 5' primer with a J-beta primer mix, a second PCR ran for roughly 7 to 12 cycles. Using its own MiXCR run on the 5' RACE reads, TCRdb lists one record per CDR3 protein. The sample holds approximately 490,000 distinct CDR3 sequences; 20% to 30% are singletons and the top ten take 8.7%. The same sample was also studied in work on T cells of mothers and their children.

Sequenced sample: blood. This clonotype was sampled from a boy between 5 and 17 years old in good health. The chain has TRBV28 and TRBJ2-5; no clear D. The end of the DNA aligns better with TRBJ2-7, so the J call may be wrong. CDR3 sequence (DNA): TGTGCCAGCAGTTTTTCCCTTGACTCCTACGAGCAGTACTTC. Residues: CASSFSLDSYEQYF.